This T cell receptor (beta chain) was sequenced for a study of T-cell reconstitution after alpha-beta-depleted transplantation in children. Preparing the TCRbeta library involved the use of unique molecular identifiers. Using its own MiXCR run on the PCR reads, TCRdb lists one record per CDR3 protein. The sample lists a few hundred thousand distinct CDR3 sequences; around 7.1% were seen once. In its sample, this clonotype was seen many times. Its antigen remains unknown. Study results and caveats: Expanded graft clones, several hundred of them, were reportedly the source of alpha-beta T cells about two months after transplant. Surviving recipient T cells and thymic progenitors produced the high day-60 TCRbeta diversity seen in some patients. The authors attributed T-cell counts and diversity one year after transplant mostly to newly produced T cells.

V was pared by 0 bases and J by 2 bases, with 11 bases between. Per the germline V gene, CDR1 is LGHNA and CDR2 is YNFKEQ. CDR3 length equals 15 residues. The chain carries TRBV4-2 and TRBJ2-7; D uncertain. The receptor was derived from a female patient aged 2-9 years who had a stem cell transplant for Fanconi anemia, so the T cells may come from the graft donor. Material: peripheral blood, obtained 360 days after TCRalphabeta/CD19-depleted stem cell transplant. CDR3 sequence reads: CASSQEGIRPYEQYF. As DNA, the CDR3 is TGTGCCAGCAGCCAAGAAGGGATTCGACCCTACGAGCAGTACTTC.